What follows describes a single TCR beta chain. The treatment here: oral pan-JAK inhibitor, 5-10 mg twice daily. Cell sorting on a FACSAria was used to separate CD4+ and CD8+ T cells from the PBMCs. V was trimmed by 4 bases and J by 0 bases, leaving 10 bases between them. There are 13 residues in the CDR3. Per the germline V gene, CDR1 is SQVTM and CDR2 is ANQGSEA. This sample stems from a study of CD8+ T cells in alopecia areata. Investigators isolated RNA and reverse transcribed it into cDNA to act as the sequencing template. The repertoire was sequenced with immunoSEQ multiplex PCR; TCRdb's copy has only in-frame clones and lacks some. Of roughly 120,000 clones listed, around 50% are singletons.

The chain joins TRBV29-1 to TRBJ2-7; D ambiguous. Specimen: CD8+ T cells sorted from blood, collected at week 24, from a patient treated with tofacitinib. This receptor was taken from a human donor with alopecia areata. CDR3 nucleotide sequence: TGCAGCGTTGCAATGGCTACCTCCTACGAGCAGTACTTC. Amino acid sequence: CSVAMATSYEQYF.